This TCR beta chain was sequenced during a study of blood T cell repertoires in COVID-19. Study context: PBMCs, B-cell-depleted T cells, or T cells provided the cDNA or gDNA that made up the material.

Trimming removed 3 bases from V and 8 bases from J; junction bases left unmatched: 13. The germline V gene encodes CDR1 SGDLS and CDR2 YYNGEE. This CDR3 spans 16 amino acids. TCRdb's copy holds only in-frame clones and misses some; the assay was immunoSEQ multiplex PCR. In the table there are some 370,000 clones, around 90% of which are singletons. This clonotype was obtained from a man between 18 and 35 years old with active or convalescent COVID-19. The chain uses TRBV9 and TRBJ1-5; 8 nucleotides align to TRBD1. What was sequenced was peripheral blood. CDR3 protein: CASSAGAGGGTEPQHF. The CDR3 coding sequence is TGTGCCAGCAGCGCCGGGGCAGGGGGCGGTACGGAGCCCCAGCATTTT. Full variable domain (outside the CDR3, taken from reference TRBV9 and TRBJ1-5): DSGVTQTPKHLITATGQRVTLRCSPRSGDLSVYWYQQSLDQGLQFLIQYYNGEERAKGNILERFSAQQFPDLHSELNLSSLELGDSALYFCASSAGAGGGTEPQHFGDGTRLSIL.